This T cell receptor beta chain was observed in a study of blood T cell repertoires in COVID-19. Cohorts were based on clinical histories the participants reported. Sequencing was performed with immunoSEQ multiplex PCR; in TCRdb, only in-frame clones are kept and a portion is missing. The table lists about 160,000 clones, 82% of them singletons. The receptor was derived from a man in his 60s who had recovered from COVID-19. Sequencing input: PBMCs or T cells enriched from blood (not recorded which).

The DNA of the CDR3 is TGTGCCAGCAGGACCCGGGAGCGCTACGAGCAGTACTTC. Protein product: CASRTRERYEQYF. V is TRBV6-5 and J is TRBJ2-7, with D possibly TRBD2 on 6 matching bases. CDR1 is MNHEY and CDR2 is SVGAGI in the germline V gene. V was clipped by 6 bases and J by 3 bases, with 12 bases between them. The CDR3 consists of 13 residues.